This T cell receptor beta chain was captured by sequencing in a study of vaccination effects on CD4 cells after COVID-19. Here immunoSEQ multiplex PCR was the method, and the copy in TCRdb shows in-frame clones only, minus some. The data show around 30,000 clones, around 86% seen once. After expansion with viral peptide pools in the ViraFEST assay, antigen-specific CD4+ T cells were sequenced. Culture proceeded for approximately 10 days, and CD4+ T cells were then isolated. Everyone in the study got two shots of either the BNT162b2 or mRNA-1273 vaccine. Nucleocapsid antibodies stayed negative before and after vaccination, showing no earlier SARS-CoV-2 infection. The CDR3 contains 16 residues. CDR1 is LNHDA and CDR2 is SQIVND in the germline V gene (reference sequence). V lost 3 bases, J lost 2 bases, and 14 bases lay in between. Study-wide findings and caveats: Small numbers of convalescent patients limited the study. It also lacked early post-infection timepoints.

Judged by abundance, this clone is medium-sized. What it binds is unknown. The rearrangement links TRBV19 to TRBJ1-5; no clear D. The sample here was CD4+ T cells from PBMCs cultured with SARS-CoV-2 spike peptides, taken after COVID-19 vaccination. This clonotype was obtained from a human donor who received a COVID-19 vaccine. Some clones in this sample may be carry-over from other donors' samples. The CDR3 loop reads CASSIGTVGRNQPQHF. The CDR3 coding sequence is TGTGCCAGTAGTATTGGTACAGTCGGTCGCAATCAGCCCCAGCATTTT.